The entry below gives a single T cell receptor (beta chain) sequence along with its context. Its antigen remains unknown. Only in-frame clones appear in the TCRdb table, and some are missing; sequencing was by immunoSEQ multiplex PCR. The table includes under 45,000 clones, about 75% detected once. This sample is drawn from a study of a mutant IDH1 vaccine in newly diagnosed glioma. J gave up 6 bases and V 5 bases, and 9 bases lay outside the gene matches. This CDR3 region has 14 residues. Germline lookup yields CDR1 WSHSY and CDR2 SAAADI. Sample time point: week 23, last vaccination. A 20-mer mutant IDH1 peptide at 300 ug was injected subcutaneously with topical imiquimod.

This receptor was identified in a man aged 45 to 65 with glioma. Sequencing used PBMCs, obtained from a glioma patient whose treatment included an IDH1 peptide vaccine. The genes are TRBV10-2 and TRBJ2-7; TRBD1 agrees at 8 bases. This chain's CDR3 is CASSLRQGKSEQYF. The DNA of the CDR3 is TGCGCCAGCAGTCTCAGACAGGGGAAGTCCGAGCAGTACTTC.